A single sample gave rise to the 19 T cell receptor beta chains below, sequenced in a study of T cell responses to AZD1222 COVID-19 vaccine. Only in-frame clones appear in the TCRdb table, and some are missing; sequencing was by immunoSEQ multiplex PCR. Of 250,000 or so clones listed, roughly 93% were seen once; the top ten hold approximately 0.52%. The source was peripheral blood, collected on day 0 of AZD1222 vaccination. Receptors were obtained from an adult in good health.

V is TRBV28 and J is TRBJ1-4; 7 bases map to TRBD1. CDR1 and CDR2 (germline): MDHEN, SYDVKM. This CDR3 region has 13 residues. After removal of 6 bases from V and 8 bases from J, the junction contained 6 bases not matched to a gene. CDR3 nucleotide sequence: TGTGCCAGCAGGCAGGGGGAGGTGGAAAAACTGTTTTTT. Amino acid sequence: CASRQGEVEKLFF.

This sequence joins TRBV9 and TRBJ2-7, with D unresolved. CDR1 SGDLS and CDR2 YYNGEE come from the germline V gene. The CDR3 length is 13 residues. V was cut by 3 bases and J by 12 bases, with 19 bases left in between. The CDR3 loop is CASSAHSKDGPYF. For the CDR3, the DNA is TGTGCCAGCAGCGCCCACTCAAAGGACGGGCCGTACTTC. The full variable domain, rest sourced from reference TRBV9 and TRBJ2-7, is DSGVTQTPKHLITATGQRVTLRCSPRSGDLSVYWYQQSLDQGLQFLIQYYNGEERAKGNILERFSAQQFPDLHSELNLSSLELGDSALYFCASSAHSKDGPYFGPGTRLTVT.

The chain's CDR3 is CASSLGGGVAYEQYF. DNA of the CDR3: TGTGCCAGCAGCTTAGGAGGAGGGGTGGCCTACGAGCAGTACTTC. The gene calls are TRBV7-6 and TRBJ2-7, with D maybe TRBD2 (6 bases). Trimming removed 1 base from V and 2 bases from J, with 12 bases in between. Germline CDR1 SGHVS, CDR2 FNYEAQ. The CDR3 is 15 residues long.

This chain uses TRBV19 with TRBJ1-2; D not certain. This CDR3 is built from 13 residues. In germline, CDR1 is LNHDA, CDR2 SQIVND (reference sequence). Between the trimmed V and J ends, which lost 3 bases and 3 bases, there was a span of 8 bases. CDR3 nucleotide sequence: TGTGCCAGTAGTATTCGGGTATACTATGGCTACACCTTC. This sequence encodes CASSIRVYYGYTF.

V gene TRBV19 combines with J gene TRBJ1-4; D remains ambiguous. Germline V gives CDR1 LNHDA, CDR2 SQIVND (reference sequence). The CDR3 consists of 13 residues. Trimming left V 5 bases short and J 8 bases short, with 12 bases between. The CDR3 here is CASSPSTREKLFF. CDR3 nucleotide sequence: TGTGCCAGTAGTCCCTCGACACGGGAAAAACTGTTTTTT.

CDR3 region: CASSQAALETQYF. CDR3 sequence (DNA): TGCGCCAGCAGCCAAGCGGCCCTGGAGACCCAGTACTTC. V is TRBV4-1 and J is TRBJ2-5; the D is unclear. Trimming took 1 base from V and 5 from J, leaving 8 bases between them. The CDR3 extends over 13 amino acids. Germline CDR1 is MGHRA and CDR2 is YSYEKL.

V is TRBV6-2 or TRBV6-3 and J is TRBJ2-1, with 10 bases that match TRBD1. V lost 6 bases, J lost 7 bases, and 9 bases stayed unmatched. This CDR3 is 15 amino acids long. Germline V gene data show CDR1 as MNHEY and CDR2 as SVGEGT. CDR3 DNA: TGTGCCAGCAGCCGTCCGGGACAGGGGAGGAATGAGCAGTTCTTC. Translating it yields CASSRPGQGRNEQFF.

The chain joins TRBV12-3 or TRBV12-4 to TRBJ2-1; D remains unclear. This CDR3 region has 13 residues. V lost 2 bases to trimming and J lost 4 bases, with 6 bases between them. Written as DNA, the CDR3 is TGTGCCAGCAGTTTAAGGCGGTACAATGAGCAGTTCTTC. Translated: CASSLRRYNEQFF.

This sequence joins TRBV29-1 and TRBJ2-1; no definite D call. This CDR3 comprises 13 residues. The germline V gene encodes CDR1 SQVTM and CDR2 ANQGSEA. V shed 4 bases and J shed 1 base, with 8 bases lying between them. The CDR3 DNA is TGCAGCGTTGGATCCCCTTCCTACAATGAGCAGTTCTTC. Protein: CSVGSPSYNEQFF.

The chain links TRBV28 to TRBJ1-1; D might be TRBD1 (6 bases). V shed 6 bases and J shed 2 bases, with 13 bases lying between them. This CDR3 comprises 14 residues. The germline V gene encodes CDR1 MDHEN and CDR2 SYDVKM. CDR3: CASRVTGRNTEAFF. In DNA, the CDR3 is TGTGCCAGCAGGGTAACAGGGAGAAACACTGAAGCTTTCTTT. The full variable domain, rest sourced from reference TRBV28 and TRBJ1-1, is DVKVTQSSRYLVKRTGEKVFLECVQDMDHENMFWYRQDPGLGLRLIYFSYDVKMKEKGDIPEGYSVSREKKERFSLILESASTNQTSMYLCASRVTGRNTEAFFGQGTRLTVV.

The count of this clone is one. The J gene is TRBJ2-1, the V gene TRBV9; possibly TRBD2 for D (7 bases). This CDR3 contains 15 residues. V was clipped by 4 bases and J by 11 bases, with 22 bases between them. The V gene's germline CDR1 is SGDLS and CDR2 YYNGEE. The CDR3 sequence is CASSSPGSGGAKQFF. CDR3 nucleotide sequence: TGTGCCAGCAGCTCCCCCGGAAGTGGGGGGGCTAAGCAGTTCTTC.

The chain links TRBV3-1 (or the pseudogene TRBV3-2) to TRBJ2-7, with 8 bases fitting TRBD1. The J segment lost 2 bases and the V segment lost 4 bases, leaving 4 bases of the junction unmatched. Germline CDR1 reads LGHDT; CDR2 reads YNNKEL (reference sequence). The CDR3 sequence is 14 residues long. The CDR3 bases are TGTGCCAGCAGCCCTAGACAGGGGCCCTACGAGCAGTACTTC. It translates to CASSPRQGPYEQYF.

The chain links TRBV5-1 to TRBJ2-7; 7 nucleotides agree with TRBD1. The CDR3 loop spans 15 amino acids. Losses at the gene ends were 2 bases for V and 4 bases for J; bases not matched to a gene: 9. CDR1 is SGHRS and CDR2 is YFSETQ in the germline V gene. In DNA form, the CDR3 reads TGCGCCAGCAGCTTTACAGGGGACGGTGGATACGAGCAGTACTTC. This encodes CASSFTGDGGYEQYF.

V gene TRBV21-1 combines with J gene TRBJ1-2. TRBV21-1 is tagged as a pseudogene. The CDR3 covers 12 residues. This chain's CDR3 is CASSKGRGGYTF. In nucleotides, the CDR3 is TGTGCCAGCAGCAAAGGGAGGGGTGGCTACACCTTC.

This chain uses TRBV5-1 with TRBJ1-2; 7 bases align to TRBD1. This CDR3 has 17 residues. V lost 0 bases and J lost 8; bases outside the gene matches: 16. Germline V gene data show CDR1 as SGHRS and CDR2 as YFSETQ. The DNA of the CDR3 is TGCGCCAGCAGCTTGGGGACCCTCGCGGAGGGGGCGCAAGGCTACACCTTC. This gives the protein CASSLGTLAEGAQGYTF. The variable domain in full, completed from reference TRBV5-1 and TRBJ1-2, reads KAGVTQTPRYLIKTRGQQVTLSCSPISGHRSVSWYQQTPGQGLQFLFEYFSETQRNKGNFPGRFSGRQFSNSRSEMNVSTLELGDSALYLCASSLGTLAEGAQGYTFGSGTRLTVV.

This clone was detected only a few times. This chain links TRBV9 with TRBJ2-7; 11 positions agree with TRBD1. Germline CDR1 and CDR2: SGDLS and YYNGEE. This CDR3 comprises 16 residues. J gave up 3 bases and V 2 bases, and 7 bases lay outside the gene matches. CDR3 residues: CASSVDRGPPYYEQYF. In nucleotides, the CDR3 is TGTGCCAGCAGCGTGGACAGGGGGCCGCCCTACTACGAGCAGTACTTC.

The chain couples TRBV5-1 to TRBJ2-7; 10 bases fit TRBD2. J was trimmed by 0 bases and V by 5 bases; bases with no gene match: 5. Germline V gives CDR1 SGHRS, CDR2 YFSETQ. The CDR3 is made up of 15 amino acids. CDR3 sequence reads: CASSPSGGPSYEQYF. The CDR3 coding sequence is TGCGCCAGCAGTCCTAGCGGGGGCCCCTCCTACGAGCAGTACTTC.

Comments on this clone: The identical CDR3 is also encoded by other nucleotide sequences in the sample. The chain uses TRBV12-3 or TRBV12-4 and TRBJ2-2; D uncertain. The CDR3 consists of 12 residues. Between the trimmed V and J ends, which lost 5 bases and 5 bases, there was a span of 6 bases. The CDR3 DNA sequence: TGTGCCAGCAGTCTTGATACCGGGGAGCTGTTTTTT. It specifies CASSLDTGELFF.

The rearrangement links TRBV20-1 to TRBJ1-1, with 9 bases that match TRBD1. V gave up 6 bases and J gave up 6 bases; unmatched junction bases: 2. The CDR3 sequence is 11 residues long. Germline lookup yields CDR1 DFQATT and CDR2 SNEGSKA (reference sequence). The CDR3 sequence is CSAGTGPEAFF. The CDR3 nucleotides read TGCAGTGCCGGGACAGGGCCTGAAGCTTTCTTT.